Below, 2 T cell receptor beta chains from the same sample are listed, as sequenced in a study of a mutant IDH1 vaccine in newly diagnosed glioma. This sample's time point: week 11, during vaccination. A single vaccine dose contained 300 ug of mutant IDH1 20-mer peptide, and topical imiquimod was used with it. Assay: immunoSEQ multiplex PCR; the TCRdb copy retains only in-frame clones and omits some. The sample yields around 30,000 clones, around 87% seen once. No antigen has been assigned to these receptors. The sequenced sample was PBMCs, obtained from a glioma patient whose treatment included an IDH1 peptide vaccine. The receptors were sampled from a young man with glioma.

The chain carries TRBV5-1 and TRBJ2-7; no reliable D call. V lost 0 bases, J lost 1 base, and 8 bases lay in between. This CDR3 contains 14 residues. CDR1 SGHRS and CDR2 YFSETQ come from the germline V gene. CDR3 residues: CASSLEGKSYEQYF. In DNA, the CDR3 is TGCGCCAGCAGCTTGGAAGGGAAATCCTACGAGCAGTACTTC.

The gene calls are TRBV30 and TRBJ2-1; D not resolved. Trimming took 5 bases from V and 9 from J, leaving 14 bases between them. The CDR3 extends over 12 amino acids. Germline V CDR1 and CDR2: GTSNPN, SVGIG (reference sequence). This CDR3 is CAWGLQSPEQFF. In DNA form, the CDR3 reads TGTGCCTGGGGCCTACAGTCGCCTGAGCAGTTCTTC.